This TCR beta chain was profiled in a study of cytomegalovirus exposure and HLA in healthy donors. Study observations and caveats: Highest at DRB1 and lowest at HLA-C, TCR association rates differed among HLA loci in a later analysis. An Asian-associated ancestry cluster reportedly showed fewer N-insertions than the approximately 690-donor mean in a later analysis. Presence/absence comparisons presumed near-even sequencing depth among donors. Later genetic work tied a missense DCLRE1C variant to beta-chain V and J trimming.

Trimming removed 4 bases from V and 3 bases from J; junction bases left unmatched: 2. There are 12 residues in the CDR3. Germline V gene sequence: CDR1 SQVTM, CDR2 ANQGSEA. Researchers ran the PCR with 60 Vbeta and 13 Jbeta primers. TCRdb's table, derived via immunoSEQ multiplex PCR, lists solely in-frame clones and lacks some. The sample lists some 130,000 clones; 74% were seen once. This clone was picked up a small number of times. Its antigen is not known. The gene calls are TRBV29-1 and TRBJ2-5; 7 bases are shared with TRBD2. The sequence was obtained from a woman in her forties or fifties in good health and CMV-seropositive. The material sequenced was PBMCs. The CDR3 sequence is CSVGAGEETQYF. CDR3 DNA: TGCAGCGTTGGGGCGGGGGAAGAGACCCAGTACTTC.